The subject of this entry is one T cell receptor (beta chain). It lacks a known antigen. The input lacks base qualities; no much larger clone sits a single base away. The time point label corresponds to: patch test 2, 6 weeks after DPC sensitization. The treatment or condition tag for this specimen amounts to: therapeutic diphenylcyclopropenone sensitization with weekly scalp DPC. At every patch-test visit, the blood draw took place before the patch test was put on. To be eligible, patients had to be aged 18 to 70, diagnosed with alopecia and judged suitable for DPC therapy, while pregnant patients were excluded. Total RNA was extracted from unfractionated whole blood that had been collected in Tempus Blood RNA tubes. Receptor libraries were prepared by RACE. TCRdb shows the sequencer as NextSeq 500. During library preparation, unique molecular identifiers were attached to individual cDNA molecules so that TCRs could be counted in a quantitative, reproducible way. From each blood RNA sample, both TCR alpha and TCR beta chains were sequenced. Regarding the original processing steps: A median of approximately 100,000 TCRs per sample was observed, with a range of about 20,000 to 700,000. V, J and CDR3 annotation of the TCR reads was performed with the Decombinator software suite. For PS versus PT1 abundance plots, all samples were subsampled to the same number of TCRs (28,000). Expanded TCRs were defined as absent before sensitization and observed at least eight times at the 2-week time point. The public reads were reanalyzed by TCRdb: fastp trimming at Q25, MiXCR alignment, in-frame beta chains only. Here each entry gathers all rows of one CDR3 protein and keeps the most common genes and DNA. It is TCRdb's table, rather than the study itself, that gives the V and J calls and clone size. In this sample the table shows about 140,000 distinct CDR3 sequences, about 11% of which occur a single time. Together, the top ten hold about 1.4% of the sample.

The record originates from a study of human T cells and chemical hapten exposure (dated by TCRdb to 2020 to 2022). Regarding the complete study: For sensitization, 2% DPC in acetone was applied to an approximately 2 cm by approximately 2 cm area of upper inner arm skin. Patch testing was done on the upper back using Finn chambers containing 0.01% DPC, and results were scored after 6 days according to International Contact Dermatitis Research Group standards. Blood for TCR sequencing was provided by twenty-nine alopecia patients at one to four time points (pre-sensitization, 2, 6 and 24 weeks). The patient cohort, mostly female, included alopecia areata with under or over 50% scalp involvement, alopecia totalis and alopecia universalis. This study followed changes in the peripheral blood TCR repertoire in vivo during primary and secondary sensitization of alopecia patients to the hapten diphenylcyclopropenone (DPC). Libraries were pooled for sequencing, and per-sample TCR yields varied mainly because of small differences in library volumes within the pool. Blood was sampled from patients pre-sensitization (week 0) and at 2, 6 and about 24 weeks after DPC sensitization. Throughout the approximately 25-week study period, patients were also given weekly therapeutic DPC doses on the scalp. Summary of the overall study and its limitations: A positive correlation was found between the number of PT1 expanded TCRs and patch test score, with significance reached at thresholds 8, 16 and 32 but not 4. Repeated subsampling changed both the strength of the expansion versus patch-test correlation and the threshold at which that correlation became significant. All patients had alopecia, a presumed autoimmune disease, so their immune response might differ from that of healthy individuals. Expanded TCRs formed significantly more large CDR3 similarity clusters than pre-sensitization or healthy control sets, consistent with antigen-driven responses. DPC sensitization did not change the number of TCRs with a frequency above 1 in 1000, and there was no evidence of changes in global repertoire structure.

V is reduced by 8 bases and J by 5 bases, leaving a spacing of 13 bases between them. The CDR3 covers 13 residues, taking in both the cysteine and the phenylalanine. Here the CDR3 DNA is all that survives: 39 bases in frame from base 1. Reading the germline V gene gives CDR1 SGHVS and CDR2 FQNEAQ. The material sequenced was whole blood, taken in connection with sensitization to the hapten diphenylcyclopropenone (DPC). This chain joins TRBV7-8 to TRBJ1-5, with the D gene uncertain. The sequence derives from a woman in her 50s with alopecia areata. Some clones in this sample may be carry-over from other donors' samples. The sequenced DNA: TGTGCCAGCGGGCTCGGGAGAGATCAGCCCCAGCATTTT. Its translation reads: CASGLGRDQPQHF.